Each of the 32 T cell receptor beta chains below was sequenced from the same sample in a study of a mutant IDH1 vaccine in newly diagnosed glioma. Time point described: week 35, safety follow-up. Vaccine doses each comprised 300 ug of mutant IDH1 20-mer peptide, with topical imiquimod. No antigen has been identified for these receptors. Data came from immunoSEQ multiplex PCR; TCRdb stores just in-frame clones and leaves some out. The sample has 30,000 to 40,000 clones; 80% are singletons. Specimen: PBMCs, collected from a glioma patient whose treatment included an IDH1 peptide vaccine. These receptors were collected from a middle-aged man with glioma. Some clones in this sample may be carry-over from other donors' samples.

The chain joins TRBV25-1 to TRBJ2-7; unclear D gene. Germline values: CDR1 MGHDK, CDR2 SYGVNS. With 8 bases removed from V and 2 bases from J, the gap between germline ends came to 16 bases. The CDR3 consists of 14 residues. This CDR3 is CASGAKDGTYEQYF. For the CDR3, the DNA is TGTGCCAGCGGTGCGAAGGACGGAACCTACGAGCAGTACTTC.

For the CDR3, the DNA is TGTGCCAGCAGTGAAGCGAGGGTAAGGAACACCTACGAGCAGTACTTC. The encoded protein is CASSEARVRNTYEQYF. V is TRBV6-1 and J is TRBJ2-7; tentative D call: TRBD2 (5 bases). V was shortened by 0 bases and J by 2 bases, with 14 bases between the two germline ends. Germline lookup yields CDR1 MNHNS and CDR2 SASEGT. The CDR3 runs 16 residues.

The chain links TRBV7-2 to TRBJ2-3; D perhaps matches TRBD1 (5 bases). This CDR3 has 16 residues. Trimming left V 6 bases short and J 0 bases short, with 16 bases between. The germline V gene encodes CDR1 SGHTA and CDR2 FQGNSA. The CDR3 DNA sequence: TGTGCCAGCAGTAAAAGCGTAGGGGTGAGCACAGATACGCAGTATTTT. It specifies CASSKSVGVSTDTQYF.

This rearrangement joins TRBV4-1 to TRBJ1-1, with a tentative D call TRBD1 (5 bases). Germline CDR1 MGHRA, CDR2 YSYEKL. V dropped 1 base and J dropped 1 base, with 13 bases sitting between them. The CDR3 contains 16 residues. The DNA of the CDR3 is TGCGCCAGCAGCCAAGTAGGTAGGACAACGAACACTGAAGCTTTCTTT. Translation gives CASSQVGRTTNTEAFF.

The chain joins TRBV28 to TRBJ1-2, with D uncertain. The CDR3 contains 13 residues. Germline V gene data show CDR1 as MDHEN and CDR2 as SYDVKM. The germline V and J ends were trimmed by 10 bases and 6 bases, with 18 bases remaining between them. DNA of the CDR3: TGTGCCACCAACGATGTCGGACCTGATGGCTACACCTTC. This encodes CATNDVGPDGYTF.

This clone is a singleton in its sample. DNA of the CDR3: TGTGCCAGCCTACAGGGGTCATTAGTGGCTAATGAAAAACTGTTTTTT. Translated, it gives CASLQGSLVANEKLFF. This sequence joins TRBV6-6 and TRBJ1-4, with TRBD1 identical over 7 bases. The CDR3 has 16 amino acids. CDR1 is MNHNY and CDR2 is SVGAGI in the germline V gene (reference sequence). Germline trimming cut 8 bases from V and 3 bases from J; bases unmatched to any gene: 12.

This chain uses TRBV18 with TRBJ2-5; possibly TRBD1 for D (6 bases). The CDR3 is 14 residues long. CDR1 is KGHSH and CDR2 is LQKENI in the germline V gene. V was pared by 3 bases and J by 5 bases, with 13 bases between. The CDR3 coding sequence is TGTGCCAGCTCACCGGACAGATGGGAGGAGACCCAGTACTTC. Its translation is CASSPDRWEETQYF.

The V and J genes are TRBV7-2 and TRBJ1-3, with a tentative D call TRBD1 (5 bases). This CDR3 has 15 residues. The V end was cut by 8 bases, the J end by 8 bases, with 22 bases between. From germline, CDR1 is SGHTA and CDR2 FQGNSA. Written as DNA, the CDR3 is TGTGCCAGCGCCTACACGGGGCCCCCTGCGGACACCATATATTTT. This translates into CASAYTGPPADTIYF.

The chain employs TRBV7-8 and TRBJ1-5; no reliable D call. This CDR3 contains 16 residues. The germline V and J ends were trimmed by 2 bases and 0 bases, with 11 bases remaining between them. Germline CDR1 is SGHVS and CDR2 is FQNEAQ. CDR3 coding DNA: TGTGCCAGCAGCTTAACTCGGAGTAATAGCAATCAGCCCCAGCATTTT. Amino acids: CASSLTRSNSNQPQHF.

This chain uses TRBV7-8 with TRBJ1-4, with 7 bases identical to TRBD1. The CDR3 runs 14 residues. Looked up from germline, CDR1 is SGHVS and CDR2 is FQNEAQ. V trimming: 1 base; J trimming: 8 bases; junction bases outside the gene matches: 4. The CDR3 protein is CASSLEGAEEKLFF. The CDR3 DNA reads as TGTGCCAGCAGCTTAGAGGGGGCCGAGGAAAAACTGTTTTTT.

The gene calls are TRBV7-2 and TRBJ1-5; tentatively, D is TRBD1 (5 bases). Trimming pared 5 bases from V and 7 bases from J, leaving 15 bases between. Germline lookup yields CDR1 SGHTA and CDR2 FQGNSA. This CDR3 spans 14 amino acids. CDR3 region: CASSLPGYNQPQHF. In DNA form, the CDR3 reads TGTGCCAGCAGCCTTCCAGGGTATAACCAGCCCCAGCATTTT.

The CDR3 loop reads CASSEILEAFF. The CDR3 DNA follows: TGTGCCAGCAGTGAGATCCTCGAAGCTTTCTTT. The chain uses TRBV2 and TRBJ1-1, with unresolved D. The CDR3 has 11 amino acids. The germline CDR1 and CDR2 sequences are SNHLY and FYNNEI. V lost 3 bases and J 8 bases, leaving 7 bases between the germline ends.

The genes are TRBV5-1 and TRBJ2-7; TRBD1 aligns across 7 bases. V shed 0 bases, J shed 5 bases, and the junction held 2 bases outside the gene matches. The CDR3 sequence is 13 residues long. Germline CDR1 reads SGHRS; CDR2 reads YFSETQ. In DNA, the CDR3 is TGCGCCAGCAGCTTGGACAGGGGCGACGAGCAGTACTTC. Its protein product is CASSLDRGDEQYF.

The gene calls are TRBV5-1 and TRBJ2-3; TRBD2 agrees at 9 bases. This CDR3 has 17 amino acids. Germline V gene lookup returns CDR1 SGHRS and CDR2 YFSETQ. The ends lost 4 bases at V and 3 bases at J; junction bases unmatched: 12. The CDR3 is CASSEGFSGGITDTQYF. The CDR3 nucleotides are TGCGCCAGCAGCGAGGGATTTAGCGGGGGAATTACAGATACGCAGTATTTT.

The V call is TRBV7-2, the J call TRBJ1-1; a possible D gene is TRBD1 (5 bases). V dropped 2 bases and J dropped 0 bases, with 16 bases sitting between them. This CDR3 has 17 amino acids. Looked up from germline, CDR1 is SGHTA and CDR2 is FQGNSA. The CDR3 DNA follows: TGTGCCAGCAGCTTAAGGGGAGGGTACTACTTGAACACTGAAGCTTTCTTT. Its translation is CASSLRGGYYLNTEAFF.

This clone was counted a single time. The rearrangement joins TRBV4-2 to TRBJ2-7, with a weak D call TRBD2 (7 bases). This CDR3 comprises 17 residues. From germline, CDR1 is LGHNA and CDR2 YNFKEQ. Deletions cut 4 bases from V and 3 bases from J, with 22 bases between. This CDR3 is CASSPTGPRGASYEQYF. CDR3 sequence (DNA): TGTGCCAGCAGCCCTACAGGCCCTCGGGGGGCGAGCTACGAGCAGTACTTC.

This CDR3 reads CASSVEHSLDTQYF. The CDR3 nucleotides read TGTGCCAGCAGCGTAGAACACTCACTAGATACGCAGTATTTT. The rearrangement joins TRBV9 to TRBJ2-3; no reliable D call. The germline gives CDR1 SGDLS, CDR2 YYNGEE. V was pared by 0 bases and J by 5 bases, with 10 bases between. The CDR3 is made up of 14 amino acids. Based on the CDR3 plus reference TRBV9 and TRBJ2-3, the full variable domain is DSGVTQTPKHLITATGQRVTLRCSPRSGDLSVYWYQQSLDQGLQFLIQYYNGEERAKGNILERFSAQQFPDLHSELNLSSLELGDSALYFCASSVEHSLDTQYFGPGTRLTVL.

The chain recombines TRBV30 with TRBJ1-5; TRBD1 might be the D (5 bases). The length of the CDR3 is 16 residues. The V gene's germline CDR1 is GTSNPN and CDR2 SVGIG (reference sequence). Trimming left V 2 bases short and J 2 bases short, with 16 bases between. The DNA of the CDR3 is TGTGCCTGGAGTAGAGGGACGCCGGGGGGCAATCAGCCCCAGCATTTT. Its translation: CAWSRGTPGGNQPQHF.

This clone was detected only a few times. The rearrangement uses TRBV5-1 and TRBJ2-3; TRBD1 aligns across 7 bases. This CDR3 contains 16 residues. The germline gives CDR1 SGHRS, CDR2 YFSETQ. V lost 4 bases and J lost 0; bases outside the gene matches: 8. CDR3 sequence reads: CASSITGDQSTDTQYF. CDR3 nucleotide sequence: TGCGCCAGCAGCATAACAGGGGACCAGAGCACAGATACGCAGTATTTT.

This clone occurred once. The chain couples TRBV6-4 to TRBJ2-3, with TRBD1 matching over 8 bases. Trimming at V came to 3 bases and at J to 6 bases, leaving 5 bases not matched to a gene. Per the germline V gene, CDR1 is MRHNA and CDR2 is SNTAGT. The CDR3 is 14 amino acids. CDR3 coding DNA: TGTGCCAGCAGTGATCCAGGGGGCTCGGATACGCAGTATTTT. Its protein is CASSDPGGSDTQYF.

J is TRBJ2-2 and V is TRBV7-9, with D hard to call. The CDR3 has 14 residues. The V gene lost 8 bases and the J gene lost 4 bases, with 14 bases spanning the gap. Germline V gene sequence: CDR1 SEHNR, CDR2 FQNEAQ (reference sequence). DNA of the CDR3: TGTGCCAGCCTAGGCCGTTGGGCCACCGGGGAGCTGTTTTTT. Translating gives CASLGRWATGELFF.

The chain employs TRBV9 and TRBJ1-3, with D uncertain. Deletions cut 1 base from V and 1 base from J, with 9 bases between. The CDR3 is 15 residues long. Germline V lookup: CDR1 SGDLS, CDR2 YYNGEE. The chain's CDR3 is CASSVTEISGNTIYF. In nucleotides, the CDR3 is TGTGCCAGCAGCGTAACAGAGATATCTGGAAACACCATATATTTT.

V usage is TRBV7-6 and J usage is TRBJ1-5, with D unclear. This CDR3 contains 15 residues. Germline V lookup: CDR1 SGHVS, CDR2 FNYEAQ. V was cut by 5 bases and J by 5 bases, with 16 bases left in between. This chain's CDR3 is CASSPIPGFDQPQHF. DNA for the CDR3: TGTGCCAGCAGCCCTATTCCGGGATTCGATCAGCCCCAGCATTTT. Supplemented by reference TRBV7-6 and TRBJ1-5, the full variable domain reads GAGVSQSPRYKVTKRGQDVALRCDPISGHVSLYWYRQALGQGPEFLTYFNYEAQQDKSGLPNDRFSAERPEGSISTLTIQRTEQRDSAMYRCASSPIPGFDQPQHFGDGTRLSIL.

The gene calls are TRBV5-1 and TRBJ1-3; D is undetermined. The CDR3 has 15 amino acids. Trimming shortened V by 0 bases and J by 4 bases, and 11 bases separated the two germline ends. Looked up from germline, CDR1 is SGHRS and CDR2 is YFSETQ. CDR3 protein: CASSLAPSEGNTIYF. The DNA for the CDR3 is TGCGCCAGCAGCTTGGCGCCCTCAGAAGGAAACACCATATATTTT. The full variable domain, completed using reference TRBV5-1 and TRBJ1-3, is KAGVTQTPRYLIKTRGQQVTLSCSPISGHRSVSWYQQTPGQGLQFLFEYFSETQRNKGNFPGRFSGRQFSNSRSEMNVSTLELGDSALYLCASSLAPSEGNTIYFGEGSWLTVV.

The gene calls are TRBV5-1 and TRBJ1-1, with D maybe TRBD1 (6 bases). Germline assignment: CDR1 SGHRS and CDR2 YFSETQ. V was clipped by 1 base and J by 8 bases, with 12 bases between them. There are 13 residues in the CDR3. The CDR3 nucleotides read TGCGCCAGCAGCTTGTGGACAGACGCCGAAGCTTTCTTT. It specifies CASSLWTDAEAFF.

In DNA form, the CDR3 reads TGCGCCAGCAGTGAGTCGGATTCGGAGACCCAGTACTTC. The encoded protein is CASSESDSETQYF. V is TRBV10-1 and J is TRBJ2-5; D call uncertain. The germline CDR1 and CDR2 sequences are WNHNN and SYGVQD (reference sequence). This CDR3 has 13 residues. Trimming removed 0 bases from V and 5 bases from J, with 7 bases in between.

The J gene is TRBJ1-4, the V gene TRBV15, with 10 bases matching TRBD1. CDR1 LNHNV and CDR2 YYDKDF come from the germline V gene (reference sequence). The CDR3 covers 14 residues. Trimming took 5 bases from V and 6 from J; bases not matched to a gene: 3. The CDR3 here is CATSRTGGDEKLFF. CDR3 nucleotides: TGTGCCACCAGCCGGACAGGGGGAGATGAAAAACTGTTTTTT. Full variable domain (remainder filled in from reference TRBV15 and TRBJ1-4): DAMVIQNPRYQVTQFGKPVTLSCSQTLNHNVMYWYQQKSSQAPKLLFHYYDKDFNNEADTPDNFQSRRPNTSFCFLDIRSPGLGDTAMYLCATSRTGGDEKLFFGSGTQLSVL.

This clone has only a few counts. This chain connects TRBV30 to TRBJ2-7; D is uncertain. Germline V gene lookup returns CDR1 GTSNPN and CDR2 SVGIG (reference sequence). The CDR3 length is 12 residues. Trimming pared 3 bases from V and 2 bases from J, leaving 8 bases between. Written as DNA, the CDR3 is TGTGCCTGGAGGCAGGTGACCTACGAGCAGTACTTC. Protein sequence: CAWRQVTYEQYF. Supplemented by reference TRBV30 and TRBJ2-7, the full variable domain reads SQTIHQWPATLVQPVGSPLSLECTVEGTSNPNLYWYRQAAGRGLQLLFYSVGIGQISSEVPQNLSASRPQDRQFILSSKKLLLSDSGFYLCAWRQVTYEQYFGPGTRLTVT.

A few counts support this clone. This chain links TRBV7-6 with TRBJ2-7; TRBD1 aligns across 8 bases. J gave up 7 bases and V 5 bases, and 10 bases lay outside the gene matches. The CDR3 runs 14 residues. Germline values: CDR1 SGHVS, CDR2 FNYEAQ. CDR3 coding DNA: TGTGCCAGCAGCACCGGACAGGGTGTTGAGGAGCAGTACTTC. Translated, it gives CASSTGQGVEEQYF.

V gene TRBV7-2 combines with J gene TRBJ1-4; D is perhaps TRBD1 (6 bases). V lost 2 bases and J 8 bases, leaving 12 bases between the germline ends. The CDR3 spans 14 residues. Germline lookup yields CDR1 SGHTA and CDR2 FQGNSA. The CDR3 region is CASSLTGQGEKLFF. The CDR3 bases are TGTGCCAGCAGCTTAACGGGACAAGGAGAAAAACTGTTTTTT.

The chain is built from TRBV5-1 and TRBJ2-2; D is unresolved. This CDR3 is built from 15 residues. V lost 2 bases, J lost 2 bases, and 10 bases lay in between. CDR1 is SGHRS and CDR2 is YFSETQ in the germline V gene. CDR3 region: CASSFSTDNTGELFF. The DNA of the CDR3 is TGCGCCAGCAGCTTTAGCACTGACAACACCGGGGAGCTGTTTTTT.

The gene calls are TRBV9 and TRBJ2-3; 11 bases line up with TRBD2. The CDR3 covers 16 residues. The junction had 10 bases not matched to a gene; V was cut back by 4 bases and J by 6 bases. Per the germline V gene, CDR1 is SGDLS and CDR2 is YYNGEE. In nucleotides, the CDR3 is TGTGCCAGCAGCCCAACGACTAGCGGGGTAGTGGATACGCAGTATTTT. It codes for CASSPTTSGVVDTQYF. The whole variable domain, remainder taken from reference TRBV9 and TRBJ2-3, is DSGVTQTPKHLITATGQRVTLRCSPRSGDLSVYWYQQSLDQGLQFLIQYYNGEERAKGNILERFSAQQFPDLHSELNLSSLELGDSALYFCASSPTTSGVVDTQYFGPGTRLTVL.